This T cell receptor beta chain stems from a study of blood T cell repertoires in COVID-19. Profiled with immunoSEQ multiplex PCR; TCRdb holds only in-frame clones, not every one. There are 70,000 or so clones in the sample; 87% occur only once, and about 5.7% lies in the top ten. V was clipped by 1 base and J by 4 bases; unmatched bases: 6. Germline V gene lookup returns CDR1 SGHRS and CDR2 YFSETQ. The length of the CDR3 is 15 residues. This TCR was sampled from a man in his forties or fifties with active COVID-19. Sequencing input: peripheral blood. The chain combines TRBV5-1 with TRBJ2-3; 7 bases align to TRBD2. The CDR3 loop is CASSLSTAGADTQYF. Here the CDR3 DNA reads TGCGCCAGCAGCTTGTCAACCGCGGGGGCAGATACGCAGTATTTT.